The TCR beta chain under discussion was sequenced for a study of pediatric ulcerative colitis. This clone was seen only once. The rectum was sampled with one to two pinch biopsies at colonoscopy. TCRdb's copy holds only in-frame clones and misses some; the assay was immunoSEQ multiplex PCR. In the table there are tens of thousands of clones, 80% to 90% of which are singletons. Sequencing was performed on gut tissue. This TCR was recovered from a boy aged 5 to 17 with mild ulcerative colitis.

Here the CDR3 DNA reads TGTGCCAGCAGCTCGCGACAGGGGGCGAGGGCTTTCTTT. Its protein product is CASSSRQGARAFF. The rearrangement joins TRBV7-2 to TRBJ1-1; TRBD1 matches at 10 bases. CDR3 size: 13 residues. J gave up 11 bases and V 4 bases, and 7 bases lay outside the gene matches. CDR1 SGHTA and CDR2 FQGNSA come from the germline V gene.